This T cell receptor beta chain originates from a study of molecular identifiers for immune sequencing clone quantification. Notes on the study in general: For effector cells, clones above 20 RNA copies held over 97% of molecules; for naive cells, under 1%.

Note on this clonotype: Antigen: not known. One end of the junction is discordant with germline, which a read error may explain.

Preparation of the bulk TCR libraries relied on previously described methods and listed TCR primers. TCRdb independently ran MiXCR on the PCR reads; one entry per CDR3 protein. The table lists 40,000 to 50,000 distinct CDR3 sequences, 15% to 20% of them singletons. The CDR3 length is 15 residues. CDR1 is LNHNV, CDR2 YYDKDF, per germline (reference sequence). CD8+CD4-CCR7+CD45RA+ cells were sorted as naive CD8 T cells. The receptor was isolated from a human donor in good health. Some libraries in this study had Jurkat cell RNA spiked in. Sequencing input: naive CD8+ T cells from blood, with Jurkat cell RNA spiked in. Subset defined: FACS-sorted CD8+CD4-CCR7+CD45RA+ naive T cells. The chain links TRBV15 to TRBJ1-5; D is uncertain. In DNA form, the CDR3 reads TGTGCCGCCAGCAGAGGACCGGACCGCAATCAGCCCCAGCATTTT. It translates to CAASRGPDRNQPQHF.